This T cell receptor (beta chain) was obtained from a study of shared clonotypes between healthy human individuals. Terminally differentiated effector memory CD45RA+ cells were excluded from the naive CD8 cells, which were CD45RO-negative and positively selected for CCR7. The method was immunoSEQ multiplex PCR; TCRdb's version includes in-frame clones alone and lacks a portion of them. The sample holds hundreds of thousands of clones, about 96% seen once. Deletions cut 3 bases from V and 8 bases from J, with 11 bases between. Germline-derived CDR1 and CDR2 are SGHDN and FVKESK. The CDR3 extends over 13 amino acids.

This clonotype was obtained from a woman aged 25 to 45 in good health. Sequenced: naive CD8+ T cells sorted from blood. The chain couples TRBV14 to TRBJ2-4; D gene ambiguous. The DNA of the CDR3 is TGTGCCAGCAGCCATGAGAATCGGGACATTCAGTACTTC. It encodes CASSHENRDIQYF.